The present T cell receptor (beta chain) was sequenced within a study of blood T cell repertoires in COVID-19 (TCRdb year 2020). For the study in its entirety: The collaborator samples originated in the United States, Italy and Spain and spanned the acute and convalescent phases of COVID-19. The repertoires were released in a freely available public database intended as a resource for research on the immune response to SARS-CoV-2. Sample metadata almost always included a de-identified subject ID, COVID-19 status, age in years and sex. The material from the prospective study consisted of cDNA or gDNA derived from T cells, B-cell-depleted T cells, or PBMCs. The dataset comprised deeply sampled blood TCRbeta repertoires from subjects exposed to, actively infected with, or recovered from COVID-19. The samples were drawn from the first 160 participants of the ongoing ImmuneRACE study and from more than 1,000 subjects provided by 6 global collaborators. HLA class I and class II types, where available, came from metadata supplied by the sample provider rather than from assay-based typing. Study-level results and caveats: How much clinical and demographic metadata was included differed by source and by participant, and the metadata was provided uncurated.

With respect to this clone: This clone's antigen is unknown. The sample holds no much larger clone one base away, and base qualities are not on file.

Measured from the cysteine to the phenylalanine, the CDR3 is 16 residues long. The sequence is cut down to CDR3 DNA, 48 bases in frame from base 1. Per the germline V gene, SGHVS is the CDR1 and FQNEAQ is the CDR2. V loses 5 bases of germline sequence and J loses 2 bases, and the interval between the two ends is 16 bases. TCRbeta CDR3 regions were amplified from genomic DNA using the immunoSEQ Assay, a bias-controlled multiplex PCR. Per the original workflow: The number of nucleated cells in each sample was estimated from the amplification of reference gene primers within the assay. To quantify the absolute abundance of each unique TCRbeta CDR3 rearrangement, sequence reads were collapsed and filtered. For each sample, productive Simpson clonality was calculated as the square root of Simpson's diversity index over productive rearrangements. Imported from immuneACCESS, the table was reduced by TCRdb to in-frame sequences with V and J called. These copies leave out some clones; in studies compared against another copy, an unresolved V gene accounts for under half, and the cause of the remainder is not known. V, J and clone size are taken as reported in that table, and D and trimming were inferred from the DNA itself. In this sample the table shows a few hundred thousand clones, approximately 85% of which occur a single time. The leading ten clones occupy around 2.9% of the sample.

Another Seattle source contributed samples from volunteer blood donors who had recovered from COVID-19. Whole blood was collected in K2EDTA tubes by collaborating institutions according to the institutions' own protocols. For TCRbeta analysis, collaborators shipped samples in one of three forms: frozen whole blood, isolated PBMCs, or DNA extracted from either of those sample types. The sample taken for sequencing was peripheral blood. The TCR comes from a man aged 50-60 years who had recovered from COVID-19. The chain links TRBV7-8 with TRBJ2-1, with the D gene too uncertain to name. The DNA reads as follows: TGTGCCAGCAGCGCTGAGATCCTCCTGGCCTACAATGAGCAGTTCTTC. Translated, this is CASSAEILLAYNEQFF.